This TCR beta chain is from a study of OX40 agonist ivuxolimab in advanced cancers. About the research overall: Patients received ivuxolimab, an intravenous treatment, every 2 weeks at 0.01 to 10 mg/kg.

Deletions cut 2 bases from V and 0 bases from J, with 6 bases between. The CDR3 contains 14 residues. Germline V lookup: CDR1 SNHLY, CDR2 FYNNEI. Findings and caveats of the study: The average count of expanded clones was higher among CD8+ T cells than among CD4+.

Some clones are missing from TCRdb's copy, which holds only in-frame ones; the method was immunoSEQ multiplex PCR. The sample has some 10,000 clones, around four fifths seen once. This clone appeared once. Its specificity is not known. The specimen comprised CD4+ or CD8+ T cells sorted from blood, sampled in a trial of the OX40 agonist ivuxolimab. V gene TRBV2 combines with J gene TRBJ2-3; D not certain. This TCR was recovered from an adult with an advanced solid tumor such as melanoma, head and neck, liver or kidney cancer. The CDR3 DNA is TGTGCCAGCAGTGAATGGTCTAGCACAGATACGCAGTATTTT. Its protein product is CASSEWSSTDTQYF. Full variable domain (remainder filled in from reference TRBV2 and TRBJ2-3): EPEVTQTPSHQVTQMGQEVILRCVPISNHLYFYWYRQILGQKVEFLVSFYNNEISEKSEIFDDQFSVERPDGSNFTLKIRSTKLEDSAMYFCASSEWSSTDTQYFGPGTRLTVL.